Below, one T cell receptor (beta chain) is given with its context. These data come from a study of blood T cell repertoires in COVID-19. Study background: Specimens from acute and convalescent COVID-19 originated in the United States, Italy and Spain. T cells, B-cell-depleted T cells, or PBMCs supplied cDNA or gDNA.

The CDR3 has 15 residues. Germline CDR1 SGHVS, CDR2 FNYEAQ. With V trimmed by 5 bases and J by 5 bases, 9 bases remained unmatched. Participants had their cohort set by participant-reported clinical history. Authors' processing steps: Amplification of reference gene primers provided the estimated nucleated cell counts. Here immunoSEQ multiplex PCR was the method, and the copy in TCRdb shows in-frame clones only, minus some. V, J and clone size reflect that table, while D and trimming were determined from the DNA. The sample has about 180,000 clones, about 83% seen once. The V gene is TRBV7-6, the J gene TRBJ2-7, with TRBD2 identical over 10 bases. The specimen was PBMCs or T cells enriched from blood (not recorded which). The sequence was obtained from a woman in her 30s who had recovered from COVID-19. The CDR3 DNA sequence: TGTGCCAGCAGCCCTCGGGCAGCGGGAGGGCACGAGCAGTACTTC. It translates to CASSPRAAGGHEQYF.